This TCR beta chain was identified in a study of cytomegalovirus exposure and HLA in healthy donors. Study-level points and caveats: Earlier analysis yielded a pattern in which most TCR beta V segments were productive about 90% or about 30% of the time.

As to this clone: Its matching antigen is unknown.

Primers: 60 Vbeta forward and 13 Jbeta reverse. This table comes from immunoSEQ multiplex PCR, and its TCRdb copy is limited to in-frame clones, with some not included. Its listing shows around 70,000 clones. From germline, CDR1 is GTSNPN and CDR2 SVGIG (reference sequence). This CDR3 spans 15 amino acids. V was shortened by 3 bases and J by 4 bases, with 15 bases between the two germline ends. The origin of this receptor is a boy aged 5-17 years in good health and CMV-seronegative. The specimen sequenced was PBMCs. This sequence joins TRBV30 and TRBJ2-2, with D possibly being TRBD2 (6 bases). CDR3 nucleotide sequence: TGTGCCTGGAGGTCGGCGGGGCTCGGCACCGGGGAGCTGTTTTTT. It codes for CAWRSAGLGTGELFF.